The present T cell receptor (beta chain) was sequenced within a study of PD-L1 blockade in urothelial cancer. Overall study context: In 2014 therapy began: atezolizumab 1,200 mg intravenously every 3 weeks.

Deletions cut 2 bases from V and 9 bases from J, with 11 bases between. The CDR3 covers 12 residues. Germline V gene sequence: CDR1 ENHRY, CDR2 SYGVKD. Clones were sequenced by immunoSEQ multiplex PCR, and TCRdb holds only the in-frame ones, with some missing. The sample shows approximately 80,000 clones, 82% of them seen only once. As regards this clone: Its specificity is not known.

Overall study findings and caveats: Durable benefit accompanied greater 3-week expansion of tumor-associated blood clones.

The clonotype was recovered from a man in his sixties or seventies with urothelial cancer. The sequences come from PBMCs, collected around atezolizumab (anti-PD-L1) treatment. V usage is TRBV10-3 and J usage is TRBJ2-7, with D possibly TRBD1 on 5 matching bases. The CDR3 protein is CAISEAGMGQYF. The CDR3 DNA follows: TGTGCCATCAGTGAGGCAGGGATGGGGCAGTACTTC.